What follows are 13 T cell receptor beta chains derived from one specimen sequenced in a study of cytomegalovirus exposure and HLA in healthy donors. Amplification used 60 Vbeta primers and 13 Jbeta primers. Sequenced by immunoSEQ multiplex PCR; TCRdb stores in-frame clones only, minus some. The table shows about 98,000 clones, with about 70% occurring only once. Sequencing used PBMCs. These receptors all stem from a human donor in good health.

The chain is built from TRBV27 and TRBJ2-2; 10 nucleotides agree with TRBD2. The germline V gene has CDR1 MNHEY and CDR2 SMNVEV (reference sequence). The trim removed 6 bases at V and 1 base at J, leaving 2 bases unmatched. The length of the CDR3 is 15 residues. CDR3 DNA sequence: TGTGCCAGCAGGAGGACTAGCGGGAACACCGGGGAGCTGTTTTTT. Amino acid sequence: CASRRTSGNTGELFF.

This clone was counted only a few times. This chain links TRBV9 with TRBJ1-6, with 7 bases fitting TRBD1. CDR1 is SGDLS and CDR2 is YYNGEE in the germline V gene. This CDR3 is built from 14 residues. Trimming at V came to 2 bases and at J to 7 bases, leaving 3 bases not matched to a gene. Here the CDR3 reads CASSVGTANSPLHF. In DNA, the CDR3 is TGTGCCAGCAGCGTCGGGACAGCAAATTCACCCCTCCACTTT. Full variable domain (outside the CDR3, taken from reference TRBV9 and TRBJ1-6): DSGVTQTPKHLITATGQRVTLRCSPRSGDLSVYWYQQSLDQGLQFLIQYYNGEERAKGNILERFSAQQFPDLHSELNLSSLELGDSALYFCASSVGTANSPLHFGNGTRLTVT.

The chain carries TRBV7-7 and TRBJ2-1, with D maybe TRBD2 (6 bases). Germline V gene lookup returns CDR1 SSHAT and CDR2 FNYEAQ (reference sequence). The CDR3 runs 17 residues. V gave up 1 base and J gave up 6 bases, with 19 bases separating them. The CDR3 here is CASSLGSGRALLNEQFF. CDR3 nucleotide sequence: TGTGCCAGCAGCTTAGGAAGCGGGCGGGCTTTGCTCAATGAGCAGTTCTTC.

The V gene is TRBV6-4, the J gene TRBJ1-6, with D maybe TRBD1 (5 bases). The CDR3 is 15 residues long. Trimming removed 3 bases from V and 5 bases from J, with 11 bases in between. The germline V gene encodes CDR1 MRHNA and CDR2 SNTAGT. The CDR3 here is CASSEGRVHNSPLHF. CDR3 coding DNA: TGTGCCAGCAGTGAGGGCAGGGTTCATAATTCACCCCTCCACTTT.

Notes on this clone: The junction differs from germline at one of its ends, possibly a read error. The V and J genes are TRBV7-9 and TRBJ1-5, with a tentative D call TRBD1 (6 bases). Germline CDR1 and CDR2: SEHNR and FQNEAQ (reference sequence). This CDR3 region has 14 residues. CDR3 protein: CSSSLTRTDSLQHF. CDR3 coding DNA: TGTTCCAGCAGCCTAACCCGGACAGATTCATTGCAGCATTTT.

J is TRBJ2-1 and V is TRBV6-4; 7 positions agree with TRBD2. CDR3 length: 14 residues. Unmatched junction bases numbered 8, after V lost 5 bases and J lost 7 bases. Germline CDR1 MRHNA, CDR2 SNTAGT. The chain's CDR3 is CASSLSSGGNEQFF. Written as DNA, the CDR3 is TGTGCCAGCAGTCTGTCTAGCGGAGGGAATGAGCAGTTCTTC.

The chain is built from TRBV5-1 and TRBJ2-1; 12 positions agree with TRBD2. Trimming at V came to 4 bases and at J to 5 bases, leaving 4 bases not matched to a gene. Germline CDR1 and CDR2: SGHRS and YFSETQ. CDR3 length: 15 residues. The CDR3 loop reads CASSQLAGGNNEQFF. The CDR3 region has the DNA TGCGCCAGCAGCCAGCTAGCGGGAGGGAACAATGAGCAGTTCTTC.

The chain is built from TRBV4-2 and TRBJ1-1; perhaps TRBD1 as D (5 bases). The CDR3 length is 15 residues. Between the trimmed V and J ends, which lost 5 bases and 5 bases, there was a span of 18 bases. Germline-derived CDR1 and CDR2 are LGHNA and YNFKEQ. The CDR3, as DNA: TGTGCCAGCAGCTTGGGGGGGGAGGTGGGTACTGAAGCTTTCTTT. This translates into CASSLGGEVGTEAFF.

The chain joins TRBV9 to TRBJ1-2; D possibly corresponds to TRBD1 (6 bases). Germline V CDR1 and CDR2: SGDLS, YYNGEE. Trimming took off 0 bases at V and 6 bases at J, with 18 bases between the two ends. This CDR3 spans 16 amino acids. CDR3 region: CASSVAAQGRPDGYTF. The CDR3 DNA reads as TGTGCCAGCAGCGTAGCGGCTCAGGGGCGCCCAGATGGCTACACCTTC.

This sequence joins TRBV5-6 and TRBJ1-2; a weak D match, TRBD1 (5 bases). The CDR3 runs 15 residues. Trimming stripped 4 bases from V and 5 bases from J, with 18 bases between. Per the germline V gene, CDR1 is SGHDT and CDR2 is YYEEEE. The CDR3 bases are TGTGCCAGCAGCACAACCCCCAGGGCTGGTTATGGCTACACCTTC. This translates into CASSTTPRAGYGYTF.

V gene TRBV4-1 combines with J gene TRBJ1-2; 8 nucleotides match TRBD1. Germline V lookup: CDR1 MGHRA, CDR2 YSYEKL. J lost 2 bases, V lost 1 base, and 9 bases had no gene match. The CDR3 has 17 amino acids. CDR3 nucleotides: TGCGCCAGCAGCCAAGCCAGGGGGCGAGGTCAGAACTATGGCTACACCTTC. Its protein product is CASSQARGRGQNYGYTF.

The V call is TRBV19, the J call TRBJ2-2; D call uncertain. The V gene lost 4 bases and the J gene lost 7 bases, with 7 bases spanning the gap. The CDR3 is made up of 12 amino acids. Germline V gene data show CDR1 as LNHDA and CDR2 as SQIVND (reference sequence). The CDR3, as DNA: TGTGCCAGTAGTACCGGTGGCGGGGAGCTGTTTTTT. It yields the protein CASSTGGGELFF.

The genes are TRBV6-6 and TRBJ1-2; 7 bases are shared with TRBD1. Looked up from germline, CDR1 is MNHNY and CDR2 is SVGAGI (reference sequence). The CDR3 has 16 residues. V lost 4 bases, J lost 3 bases, and 11 bases stayed unmatched. In DNA, the CDR3 is TGTGCCAGCAGTTCTAACCCGAACAGGGGTGACTATGGCTACACCTTC. This gives the protein CASSSNPNRGDYGYTF.